This passage covers 20 T cell receptor beta chains from one sample sequenced in a study of early T cells in non-severe SARS-CoV-2 infection. Using its own MiXCR run on the 5' RACE reads, TCRdb lists one record per CDR3 protein. There are about 83,000 distinct CDR3 sequences in the sample; 8% to 13% occur only once, and roughly 8% lies in the top ten. Source: whole blood, taken at baseline. The receptors derive from an adult who was a healthcare worker with PCR-confirmed SARS-CoV-2 infection or an uninfected control (not recorded which).

The chain links TRBV6-1 to TRBJ1-1, with TRBD1 matching over 8 bases. Germline lookup yields CDR1 MNHNS and CDR2 SASEGT. V lost 8 bases to trimming and J lost 1 base; unmatched junction nucleotides: 3. The CDR3 spans 13 residues. The CDR3 bases are TGTGCCAGCTTTACAGGGGGGAACACTGAAGCTTTCTTT. The encoded protein is CASFTGGNTEAFF.

The rearrangement uses TRBV18 and TRBJ1-2, with TRBD1 as a possible D gene (5 bases). Trimming cost V 5 bases and J 4 bases, with 11 bases left between them. This CDR3 is 13 amino acids long. Germline CDR1 and CDR2: KGHSH and LQKENI. The CDR3 loop reads CASSGDLSYGYTF. Written as DNA, the CDR3 is TGTGCCAGCTCAGGGGACCTCTCCTATGGCTACACCTTC.

This clonotype has a handful of counts. The chain recombines TRBV11-2 with TRBJ2-1; D is undetermined. Per germline, CDR1 SGHAT and CDR2 FQNNGV. Trimming removed 0 bases at V and 1 base at J, with 7 bases between. The CDR3 covers 15 residues. The CDR3 DNA is TGTGCCAGCAGCTTAGATCGTCAGTCCTACAATGAGCAGTTCTTC. It translates to CASSLDRQSYNEQFF.

The chain employs TRBV20-1 and TRBJ1-6, with TRBD1 matching over 11 bases. Looked up from germline, CDR1 is DFQATT and CDR2 is SNEGSKA (reference sequence). The trim removed 3 bases at V and 2 bases at J, leaving 0 bases unmatched. There are 15 residues in the CDR3. CDR3 sequence reads: CSARGQGAYNSPLHF. The CDR3 DNA reads as TGCAGTGCTAGGGGACAGGGGGCCTATAATTCACCCCTCCACTTT.

This clonotype occurred many times. CDR3 coding DNA: TGTGCCAGCAGTTTGCCCAGCGGGATATCCTACAATGAGCAGTTCTTC. This sequence encodes CASSLPSGISYNEQFF. This chain uses TRBV28 with TRBJ2-1; 7 bases are shared with TRBD2. In germline, CDR1 is MDHEN, CDR2 SYDVKM. This CDR3 region has 16 residues. The V and J ends lost 3 bases and 1 base, in that order; junction bases with no gene match: 6.

This clonotype was observed a few times. The rearrangement joins TRBV27 to TRBJ2-7; D could derive from TRBD1 or TRBD2 (5 bases each). Trimming shortened V by 3 bases and J by 6 bases, and 12 bases separated the two germline ends. Per germline, CDR1 MNHEY and CDR2 SMNVEV (reference sequence). The CDR3 sequence is 13 residues long. The CDR3 DNA is TGTGCCAGCAGTTTCCGGGACCGGGGCGAGCAGTACTTC. This codes for CASSFRDRGEQYF.

This clonotype was seen a handful of times. The rearrangement uses TRBV18 and TRBJ2-3; D is unclear. Trimming took off 3 bases at V and 4 bases at J, with 14 bases between the two ends. This CDR3 contains 15 residues. Germline assignment: CDR1 KGHSH and CDR2 LQKENI. This CDR3 reads CASSPQSRSSDTQYF. The CDR3 DNA reads as TGTGCCAGCTCACCCCAGTCTCGTTCTTCAGATACGCAGTATTTT.

This rearrangement joins TRBV5-1 to TRBJ2-7, with D hard to call. The CDR3 has 14 amino acids. Germline V gives CDR1 SGHRS, CDR2 YFSETQ. V shed 4 bases and J shed 2 bases, with 13 bases lying between them. The CDR3 DNA is TGCGCCAGCAGCCTCCCGAGCCGCACCTACGAGCAGTACTTC. It is translated as CASSLPSRTYEQYF. Using reference TRBV5-1 and TRBJ2-7 for the parts outside the CDR3, the full variable domain is KAGVTQTPRYLIKTRGQQVTLSCSPISGHRSVSWYQQTPGQGLQFLFEYFSETQRNKGNFPGRFSGRQFSNSRSEMNVSTLELGDSALYLCASSLPSRTYEQYFGPGTRLTVT.

This clonotype came up a few times. The genes are TRBV7-2 and TRBJ1-5; D is uncertain. Germline assignment: CDR1 SGHTA and CDR2 FQGNSA. This CDR3 has 14 amino acids. The V end lost 1 base, the J end lost 3 bases, and 7 bases lay between the germline ends. The CDR3 is CASSLETPNQPQHF. In nucleotides, the CDR3 is TGTGCCAGCAGCTTAGAGACACCCAATCAGCCCCAGCATTTT.

CDR3 region: CASRDKSYNQPQHF. The CDR3 DNA is TGCGCCAGCAGAGATAAGTCCTACAATCAGCCCCAGCATTTT. The rearrangement links TRBV10-2 to TRBJ1-5, with no clear D. Trimming took off 6 bases at V and 3 bases at J, with 12 bases between the two ends. The germline V gene has CDR1 WSHSY and CDR2 SAAADI. The CDR3 contains 14 residues.

The table lists this clonotype with a few counts. This rearrangement joins TRBV7-7 to TRBJ2-7, with 7 bases that match TRBD1. CDR1 is SSHAT, CDR2 FNYEAQ, per germline (reference sequence). This CDR3 region has 16 residues. Trimming took 10 bases from V and 0 from J; bases not matched to a gene: 15. The CDR3 region is CANRTGGIKSSYEQYF. CDR3 sequence (DNA): TGTGCCAACCGGACAGGCGGCATTAAGAGCTCCTACGAGCAGTACTTC.

The genes are TRBV25-1 and TRBJ2-1; perhaps TRBD2 as D (6 bases). The CDR3 covers 16 residues. Trimming stripped 2 bases from V and 1 base from J, with 12 bases between. Germline CDR1 is MGHDK and CDR2 is SYGVNS. The CDR3 DNA is TGTGCCAGCAGTGAAGTTGGCGGGGCTTCCTACAATGAGCAGTTCTTC. Its translation: CASSEVGGASYNEQFF.

This clonotype was detected many times. V usage is TRBV6-5 and J usage is TRBJ1-3, with 7 bases identical to TRBD1. V was pared by 6 bases and J by 2 bases, with 10 bases of the junction left unmatched. The CDR3 extends over 16 amino acids. Germline CDR1 MNHEY, CDR2 SVGAGI. The DNA of the CDR3 is TGTGCCAGCAGCCCCGACAGGGCGCGTCCTGGAAACACCATATATTTT. Its translation is CASSPDRARPGNTIYF.

The table lists this clonotype with a few counts. The chain employs TRBV28 and TRBJ1-4; maybe TRBD1 (6 bases). The CDR3 runs 15 residues. V lost 5 bases and J 3 bases, leaving 13 bases between the germline ends. Germline V CDR1 and CDR2: MDHEN, SYDVKM. The CDR3, as DNA: TGTGCCAGCAGTACCTTGGGACAACCTAATGAAAAACTGTTTTTT. Protein: CASSTLGQPNEKLFF.

The chain combines TRBV13 with TRBJ2-5; 9 bases map to TRBD1. The germline V gene has CDR1 PRHDT and CDR2 FYEKMQ (reference sequence). The junction had 5 bases not matched to a gene; V was cut back by 5 bases and J by 1 base. The CDR3 sequence is 15 residues long. CDR3: CASSPTGGVQETQYF. The CDR3, as DNA: TGTGCCAGCAGCCCGACAGGGGGTGTCCAAGAGACCCAGTACTTC.

The rearrangement uses TRBV20-1 and TRBJ2-7; D is possibly TRBD1 or TRBD2 (5 bases each). The germline V and J ends were trimmed by 2 bases and 4 bases, with 21 bases remaining between them. The CDR3 is made up of 16 amino acids. Per the germline V gene, CDR1 is DFQATT and CDR2 is SNEGSKA (reference sequence). The CDR3 DNA reads TGCAGTGCTAGAAAACTAGACAGCCCCTCCGCTTACGAGCAGTACTTC. Protein product: CSARKLDSPSAYEQYF.

In its sample, this clonotype was seen many times. V and J are TRBV7-2 and TRBJ1-2; no clear D gene. V shed 6 bases and J shed 8 bases, with 22 bases lying between them. CDR3 size: 15 residues. Germline CDR1 and CDR2: SGHTA and FQGNSA. The CDR3 loop reads CASSSLPTSGVGYTF. CDR3 nucleotide sequence: TGTGCCAGCAGTTCTCTACCCACAAGCGGGGTAGGCTACACCTTC.

This clonotype was observed a handful of times. V usage is TRBV20-1 and J usage is TRBJ2-2; 8 positions match TRBD2. Germline lookup yields CDR1 DFQATT and CDR2 SNEGSKA (reference sequence). Trimming cost V 3 bases and J 6 bases; bases outside gene matches: 6. The CDR3 extends over 14 amino acids. The CDR3, as DNA: TGCAGTGCTAGGGGGGGACTAGAGGCCGGGGAGCTGTTTTTT. This translates into CSARGGLEAGELFF.

This clonotype has ten or more counts. This rearrangement joins TRBV20-1 to TRBJ2-7; the D call may be TRBD1 or TRBD2 (5 bases each). There are 17 residues in the CDR3. Trimming took off 6 bases at V and 2 bases at J, with 26 bases between the two ends. Germline V lookup: CDR1 DFQATT, CDR2 SNEGSKA (reference sequence). The CDR3 region is CSAYPTAGTDVTYEQYF. The CDR3 DNA reads TGCAGTGCCTACCCGACTGCCGGGACGGATGTCACCTACGAGCAGTACTTC.

This chain links TRBV13 with TRBJ1-1; no reliable D call. Germline V gene data show CDR1 as PRHDT and CDR2 as FYEKMQ (reference sequence). V shed 1 base and J shed 4 bases, with 13 bases lying between them. The CDR3 is 15 residues long. The CDR3 reads CASSLEAGGFTEAFF. The CDR3 DNA reads TGTGCCAGCAGCTTAGAAGCGGGCGGGTTCACTGAAGCTTTCTTT.